These 23 T cell receptor beta chains originate from one sample sequenced in a study of cytomegalovirus exposure and HLA in healthy donors. Both 60 Vbeta primers and 13 Jbeta primers went into the PCR. Assay: immunoSEQ multiplex PCR; the TCRdb copy retains only in-frame clones and omits some. The sample includes some 200,000 clones, about 12% of them seen just once. Sequenced input: PBMCs. These TCRs come from a man aged 50-59 years in good health and CMV-seropositive.

The V and J genes are TRBV18 and TRBJ2-1, with unresolved D. The V and J ends lost 4 bases and 8 bases respectively, with 9 bases between them. Germline CDR1 KGHSH, CDR2 LQKENI. This CDR3 region has 12 residues. CDR3 coding DNA: TGTGCCAGCTCACGTTCGTTTGATGAGCAGTTCTTC. The encoded protein is CASSRSFDEQFF.

The V gene is TRBV5-4, the J gene TRBJ2-5, with 10 nucleotides matching TRBD2. The V gene's germline CDR1 is SGHNT and CDR2 YYREEE (reference sequence). V lost 0 bases to trimming and J lost 3 bases; unmatched junction nucleotides: 8. The CDR3 is 17 amino acids. In DNA, the CDR3 is TGTGCCAGCAGCTTGGAAGCGGGGGGGCGGAATAAAGAGACCCAGTACTTC. It encodes CASSLEAGGRNKETQYF. The full variable domain, its missing parts supplied by reference TRBV5-4 and TRBJ2-5, is ETGVTQSPTHLIKTRGQQVTLRCSSQSGHNTVSWYQQALGQGPQFIFQYYREEENGRGNFPPRFSGLQFPNYSSELNVNALELDDSALYLCASSLEAGGRNKETQYFGPGTRLLVL.

This clone was seen a handful of times. The chain uses TRBV6-6 and TRBJ2-7; D might be TRBD2 (6 bases). The germline V gene encodes CDR1 MNHNY and CDR2 SVGAGI (reference sequence). This CDR3 has 12 residues. Trimming left V 6 bases short and J 6 bases short, with 12 bases between. The CDR3 sequence is CASRHGTPEQYF. As DNA, the CDR3 is TGTGCCAGCAGGCACGGGACTCCCGAGCAGTACTTC.

A few counts support this clone. This chain connects TRBV2 to TRBJ1-2; 8 bases match TRBD1. The CDR3 length is 13 residues. Germline-derived CDR1 and CDR2 are SNHLY and FYNNEI. After removal of 4 bases from V and 4 bases from J, the junction contained 2 bases not matched to a gene. This CDR3 reads CASSVQGAYGYTF. DNA of the CDR3: TGTGCCAGCAGTGTTCAGGGGGCCTATGGCTACACCTTC.

The gene calls are TRBV19 and TRBJ2-4; 9 bases agree with TRBD1. V was clipped by 4 bases and J by 1 base; unmatched bases: 5. The germline CDR1 and CDR2 sequences are LNHDA and SQIVND (reference sequence). The CDR3 loop spans 16 amino acids. CDR3: CASSTLGQGAKNIQYF. DNA of the CDR3: TGTGCCAGTAGTACCCTAGGACAGGGGGCCAAAAACATTCAGTACTTC.

In this sample, this clone turned up a few times. The chain combines TRBV7-9 with TRBJ2-7; 7 bases map to TRBD1. The CDR3 extends over 15 amino acids. V lost 5 bases to trimming and J lost 1 base; unmatched junction nucleotides: 8. From germline, CDR1 is SEHNR and CDR2 FQNEAQ (reference sequence). Here the CDR3 DNA reads TGTGCCAGCAGCCCGACCGGGACAGCTTCCTACGAGCAGTACGTC. This codes for CASSPTGTASYEQYV.

This clone was observed a handful of times. The V gene is TRBV5-4, the J gene TRBJ2-7; D perhaps matches TRBD1 (6 bases). CDR1 SGHNT and CDR2 YYREEE come from the germline V gene (reference sequence). Trimming removed 4 bases at V and 0 bases at J, with 11 bases between. The CDR3 sequence is 14 residues long. The CDR3 protein is CASSDRKSSYEQYF. The CDR3 nucleotides are TGTGCCAGCAGCGACAGGAAGAGCTCCTACGAGCAGTACTTC.

The CDR3 nucleotides are TGTGCCAGCAGCTTGGCCCGAGGGCAGGGGTATAATTCACCCCTCCACTTT. This sequence encodes CASSLARGQGYNSPLHF. This chain connects TRBV5-4 to TRBJ1-6; a weak D match, TRBD1 (6 bases). The CDR3 has 17 residues. Trimming took 0 bases from V and 4 from J, leaving 14 bases between them. Germline assignment: CDR1 SGHNT and CDR2 YYREEE (reference sequence).

There are a few counts of this clone. J is TRBJ2-2 and V is TRBV5-4; D remains unclear. The CDR3 loop spans 12 amino acids. Germline V gene lookup returns CDR1 SGHNT and CDR2 YYREEE (reference sequence). The V gene lost 4 bases and the J gene lost 6 bases, with 7 bases spanning the gap. Here the CDR3 reads CASSPIPGELFF. DNA of the CDR3: TGTGCCAGCAGCCCCATCCCCGGGGAGCTGTTTTTT.

CDR3 sequence reads: CASSLRGQMEDSPLHF. The DNA for the CDR3 is TGTGCCAGCAGCTTGAGGGGACAGATGGAGGATTCACCCCTCCACTTT. The V and J genes are TRBV5-6 and TRBJ1-6, with 7 bases matching TRBD1. The J segment lost 8 bases and the V segment lost 1 base, leaving 9 bases of the junction unmatched. This CDR3 has 16 amino acids. Germline CDR1 is SGHDT and CDR2 is YYEEEE.

This chain connects TRBV19 to TRBJ2-2; 13 bases match TRBD2. This CDR3 contains 15 residues. Looked up from germline, CDR1 is LNHDA and CDR2 is SQIVND (reference sequence). V was clipped by 6 bases and J by 7 bases; unmatched bases: 5. In DNA form, the CDR3 reads TGTGCCAGTAGACTAGCGGGGGGGCCGGTCGGGGAGCTGTTTTTT. Protein product: CASRLAGGPVGELFF. Filled out from reference TRBV19 and TRBJ2-2, the complete variable domain reads DGGITQSPKYLFRKEGQNVTLSCEQNLNHDAMYWYRQDPGQGLRLIYYSQIVNDFQKGDIAEGYSVSREKKESFPLTVTSAQKNPTAFYLCASRLAGGPVGELFFGEGSRLTVL.

This clone came up a few times. This chain joins TRBV6-6 and TRBJ1-4, with D perhaps matching TRBD1 (6 bases). The CDR3 length is 14 residues. Trimming removed 4 bases at V and 4 bases at J, with 10 bases between. Germline loops: CDR1 MNHNY, CDR2 SVGAGI (reference sequence). CDR3 bases: TGTGCCAGCAGTTCGGACAGCCATAATGAAAAACTGTTTTTT. It is translated as CASSSDSHNEKLFF.

The rearrangement uses TRBV7-9 and TRBJ1-1; 9 bases map to TRBD1. The CDR3 sequence is 15 residues long. Germline V gives CDR1 SEHNR, CDR2 FQNEAQ (reference sequence). With 6 bases clipped from V and 1 base from J, the junction kept 6 bases outside the gene matches. DNA of the CDR3: TGTGCCAGCAGTTACAGGGGGCCTCAGAACACTGAAGCTTTCTTT. This gives the protein CASSYRGPQNTEAFF.

The CDR3 coding sequence is TGTGCCAGCAGCCCCCAAACAGGGGATTTCGCTGAAGCTTTCTTT. Translating gives CASSPQTGDFAEAFF. This chain joins TRBV5-4 and TRBJ1-1; 7 positions match TRBD1. With V trimmed by 4 bases and J by 6 bases, 12 bases remained unmatched. CDR3 size: 15 residues. CDR1 and CDR2 (germline): SGHNT, YYREEE (reference sequence).

This clone came up a few times. This chain uses TRBV5-7 with TRBJ1-4; D gene uncertain. TRBV5-7 is labeled an ORF, and its function is uncertain. The V gene lost 0 bases and the J gene lost 4 bases, with 10 bases spanning the gap. This CDR3 is built from 15 residues. The CDR3 loop is CASSLAVGLNEKLFF. Written as DNA, the CDR3 is TGTGCCAGCAGCTTGGCAGTTGGACTTAATGAAAAACTGTTTTTT.

The genes are TRBV6-1 and TRBJ1-1; 8 nucleotides agree with TRBD1. The trim removed 10 bases at V and 11 bases at J, leaving 12 bases unmatched. Germline lookup yields CDR1 MNHNS and CDR2 SASEGT. The length of the CDR3 is 12 residues. In nucleotides, the CDR3 is TGTGCCACCAAGGGACAGGCCCTAGTGGCTTTCTTT. It translates to CATKGQALVAFF.

The rearrangement joins TRBV6-5 to TRBJ1-6, with 9 nucleotides matching TRBD1. CDR1 MNHEY and CDR2 SVGAGI come from the germline V gene. V lost 3 bases to trimming and J lost 7 bases; unmatched junction nucleotides: 4. The CDR3 is 15 residues long. CDR3 bases: TGTGCCAGCAGTTATTTTGGACAGGGGAATTCACCCCTCCACTTT. As protein: CASSYFGQGNSPLHF.

This chain joins TRBV28 and TRBJ1-1, with D unclear. The CDR3 totals 15 residues. Per germline, CDR1 MDHEN and CDR2 SYDVKM. V was trimmed by 10 bases and J by 11 bases, leaving 29 bases between them. CDR3 DNA sequence: TGTGCCACCTCCGAGGGCCTCCGGGTTGAAGAACGGGCTTTCTTT. Translating it yields CATSEGLRVEERAFF.

This clone was seen a few times. The chain employs TRBV18 and TRBJ1-2, with D possibly matching TRBD1 (5 bases). V lost 3 bases to trimming and J lost 6 bases, with 8 bases between them. This CDR3 has 12 residues. Germline loops: CDR1 KGHSH, CDR2 LQKENI. This chain's CDR3 is CASSPIRDGYTF. The CDR3 region has the DNA TGTGCCAGCTCACCTATCAGGGATGGCTACACCTTC.

Only a few counts were recorded for this clone. This chain links TRBV14 with TRBJ2-2; no definite D call. This CDR3 is built from 13 residues. V dropped 4 bases and J dropped 12 bases, with 15 bases sitting between them. Germline loops: CDR1 SGHDN, CDR2 FVKESK. The CDR3 sequence: CASSLQVTSQLFF. The CDR3, as DNA: TGTGCCAGCAGCCTCCAGGTCACATCACAGCTGTTTTTT.

This clone counts as medium-sized. The J gene is TRBJ2-2, the V gene TRBV2; the D is unclear. Trimming shortened V by 7 bases and J by 7 bases, and 10 bases separated the two germline ends. Germline loops: CDR1 SNHLY, CDR2 FYNNEI. This CDR3 is 12 amino acids long. In DNA, the CDR3 is TGTGCCAGCACGAGCGCAAACGGGGAGCTGTTTTTT. This translates into CASTSANGELFF.

In this sample, this clone turned up a few times. In nucleotides, the CDR3 is TGTGCCTGGAGTTCGTCGGACAGACCGAACACTGAAGCTTTCTTT. Protein product: CAWSSSDRPNTEAFF. V usage is TRBV30 and J usage is TRBJ1-1, with D possibly matching TRBD1 (6 bases). CDR3 size: 15 residues. V shed 2 bases and J shed 1 base, with 14 bases lying between them. The V gene's germline CDR1 is GTSNPN and CDR2 SVGIG (reference sequence).

J is TRBJ2-5 and V is TRBV7-9; D is unclear. V was clipped by 5 bases and J by 4 bases, with 14 bases between them. This CDR3 is 14 amino acids long. Germline loops: CDR1 SEHNR, CDR2 FQNEAQ (reference sequence). The CDR3 nucleotides read TGTGCCAGCAGCCCACGGGTTATGGTAGAGACCCAGTACTTC. Amino acids: CASSPRVMVETQYF.